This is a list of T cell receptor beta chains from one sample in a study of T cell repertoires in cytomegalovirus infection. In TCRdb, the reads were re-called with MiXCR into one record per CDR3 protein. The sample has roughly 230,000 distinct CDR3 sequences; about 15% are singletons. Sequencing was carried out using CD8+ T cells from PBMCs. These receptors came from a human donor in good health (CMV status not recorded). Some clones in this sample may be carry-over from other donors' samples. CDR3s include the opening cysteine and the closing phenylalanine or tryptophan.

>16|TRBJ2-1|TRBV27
CASSLGRAPDYNEQFF
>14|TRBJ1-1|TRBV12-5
CASGLVRQHTEAFF
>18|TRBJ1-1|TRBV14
CASSHTPLTLTEDTEAFF
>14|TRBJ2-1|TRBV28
CASLRRVSYNEQFF
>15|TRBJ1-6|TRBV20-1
CGALTDRGFNSPLHF
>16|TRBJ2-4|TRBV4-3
CASSQRSGTGLDIQYF
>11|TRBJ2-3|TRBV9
CASVEGGTQYF
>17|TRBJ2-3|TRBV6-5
CASSYSSRHPSTDTQYF
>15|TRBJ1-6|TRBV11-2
CASSLGQFYNSPLHF
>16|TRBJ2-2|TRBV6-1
CASGSGRSLYTGELFF
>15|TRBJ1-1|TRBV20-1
CSARDLGRLNTEAFF
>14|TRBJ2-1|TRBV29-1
CSVDGSLLYNEQFF
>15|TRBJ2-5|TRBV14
CASSRGRDYQETQYF
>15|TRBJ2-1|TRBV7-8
CASSLEGATYNEQFF
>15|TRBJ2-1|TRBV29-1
CSVGPGTSGYNEQFF
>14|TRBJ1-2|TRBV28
CASSPTGTGDDYTF
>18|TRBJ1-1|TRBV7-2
CASSLGVTEYEMNTEAFF
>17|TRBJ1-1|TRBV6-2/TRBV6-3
CASSYSGYGSRNTEAFF
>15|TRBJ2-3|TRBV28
CASSFGRSSTDTQYF
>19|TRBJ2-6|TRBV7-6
CASSLVGQGESSGANVLTF
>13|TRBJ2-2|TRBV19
CASSIAGTGELFF
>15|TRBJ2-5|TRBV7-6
CASRLTGAQGETQYF
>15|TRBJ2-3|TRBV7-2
CASSLTSGVGDTQYF
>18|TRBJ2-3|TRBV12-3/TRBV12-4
CASSFFPGTGGGTDTQYF
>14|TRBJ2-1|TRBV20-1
CSAIVLAGYNEQFF
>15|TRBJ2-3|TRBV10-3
CATGGTILLRDTQYF
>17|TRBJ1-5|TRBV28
CASSLTRDVYSNQPQHF
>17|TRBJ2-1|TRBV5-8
CASSGGLALPSRDEQFF
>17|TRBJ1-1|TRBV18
CASSPGLGHKLNSEAFF